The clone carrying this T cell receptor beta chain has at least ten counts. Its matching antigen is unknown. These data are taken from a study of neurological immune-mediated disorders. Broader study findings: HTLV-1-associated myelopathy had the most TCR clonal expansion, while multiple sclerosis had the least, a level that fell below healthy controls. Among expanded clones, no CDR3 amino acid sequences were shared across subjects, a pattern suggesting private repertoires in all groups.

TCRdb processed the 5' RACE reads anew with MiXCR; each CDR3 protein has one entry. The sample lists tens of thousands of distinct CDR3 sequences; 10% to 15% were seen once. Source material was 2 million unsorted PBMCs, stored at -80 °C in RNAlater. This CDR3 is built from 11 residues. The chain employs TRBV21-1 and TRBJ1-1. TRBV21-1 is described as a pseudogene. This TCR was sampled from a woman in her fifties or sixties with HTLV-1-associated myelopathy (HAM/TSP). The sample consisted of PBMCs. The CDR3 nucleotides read TGTGCCAGCAGCCCGTCGCCTGAAGCTTTCTTT. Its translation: CASSPSPEAFF.